This TCR beta chain was captured in a study of T-cell reconstitution after alpha-beta-depleted transplantation in children. This sample's TCRbeta library carried unique molecular identifier barcodes. TCRdb re-analysed the PCR reads in MiXCR, keeping a single row per CDR3 protein. The sample lists roughly 590,000 distinct CDR3 sequences, roughly 15% occurring once. The CDR3 length is 15 residues. Germline assignment: CDR1 MNHEY and CDR2 SVGAGI. The V and J ends lost 2 bases and 8 bases respectively, with 13 bases between them. This specimen was PBMCs from the stem cell graft donor, taken from the stem cell graft. This clonotype originated in a human donor who donated a stem cell graft to a child with acute myeloid leukemia. V gene TRBV6-5 combines with J gene TRBJ1-6; D is perhaps TRBD1 (6 bases). The CDR3 protein is CASSYEGVVDSPLHF. For the CDR3, the DNA is TGTGCCAGCAGTTACGAGGGGGTAGTGGATTCACCCCTCCACTTT.